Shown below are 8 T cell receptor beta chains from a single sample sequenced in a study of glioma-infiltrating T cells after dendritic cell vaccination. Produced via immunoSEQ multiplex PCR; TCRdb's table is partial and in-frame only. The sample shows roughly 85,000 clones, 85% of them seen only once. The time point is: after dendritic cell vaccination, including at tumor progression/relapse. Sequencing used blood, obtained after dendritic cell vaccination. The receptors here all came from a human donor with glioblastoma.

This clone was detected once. The CDR3 loop reads CASRDRGRRGTEAFF. The CDR3 nucleotides are TGTGCCAGTAGAGACAGGGGGAGGAGGGGCACTGAAGCTTTCTTT. This chain uses TRBV19 with TRBJ1-1, with 9 bases aligning to TRBD1. The CDR3 sequence is 15 residues long. V lost 6 bases and J lost 4; bases outside the gene matches: 9. Germline V CDR1 and CDR2: LNHDA, SQIVND (reference sequence).

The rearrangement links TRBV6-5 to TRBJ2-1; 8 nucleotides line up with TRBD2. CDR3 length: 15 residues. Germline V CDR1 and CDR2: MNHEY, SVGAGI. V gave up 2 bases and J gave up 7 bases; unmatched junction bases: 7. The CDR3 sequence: CASSYVPGGGNEQFF. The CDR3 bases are TGTGCCAGCAGTTACGTCCCGGGAGGGGGAAATGAGCAGTTCTTC.

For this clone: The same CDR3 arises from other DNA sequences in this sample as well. This CDR3 reads CASNARGRQPQHF. CDR3 nucleotides: TGTGCCAGCAACGCCAGGGGACGTCAGCCCCAGCATTTT. The chain uses TRBV2 and TRBJ1-5, with a tentative D call TRBD1 (6 bases). Trimming shortened V by 7 bases and J by 6 bases, and 13 bases separated the two germline ends. Germline-derived CDR1 and CDR2 are SNHLY and FYNNEI. The CDR3 has 13 residues.

The CDR3 DNA sequence: TGCGCCAGCAGCCAAGACGACAGGGCCTACACAGATACGCAGTATTTT. Amino acid sequence: CASSQDDRAYTDTQYF. V and J are TRBV4-1 and TRBJ2-3, with TRBD1 matching over 7 bases. From germline, CDR1 is MGHRA and CDR2 YSYEKL. The CDR3 runs 16 residues. The V gene end was trimmed by 0 bases and the J gene end by 2 bases; junction bases not matched to a gene: 5.

CDR3 nucleotides: TGTGCCAGCAGTTTCCTAGCGGGAGGGCATATAGAGCAGTACTTC. Translating gives CASSFLAGGHIEQYF. The chain carries TRBV2 and TRBJ2-7; 12 bases match TRBD2. The CDR3 consists of 15 residues. CDR1 is SNHLY and CDR2 is FYNNEI in the germline V gene. With 5 bases clipped from V and 7 bases from J, the junction kept 9 bases outside the gene matches. Complete variable domain (other parts from reference TRBV2 and TRBJ2-7): EPEVTQTPSHQVTQMGQEVILRCVPISNHLYFYWYRQILGQKVEFLVSFYNNEISEKSEIFDDQFSVERPDGSNFTLKIRSTKLEDSAMYFCASSFLAGGHIEQYFGPGTRLTVT.

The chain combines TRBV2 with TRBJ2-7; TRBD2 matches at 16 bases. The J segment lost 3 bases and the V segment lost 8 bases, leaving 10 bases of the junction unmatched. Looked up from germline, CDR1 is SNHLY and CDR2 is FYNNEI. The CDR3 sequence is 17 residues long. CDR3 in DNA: TGTGCCAGCCAGACCGGGACTAGCGGGGGGGCGGTCTACGAGCAGTACTTC. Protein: CASQTGTSGGAVYEQYF.

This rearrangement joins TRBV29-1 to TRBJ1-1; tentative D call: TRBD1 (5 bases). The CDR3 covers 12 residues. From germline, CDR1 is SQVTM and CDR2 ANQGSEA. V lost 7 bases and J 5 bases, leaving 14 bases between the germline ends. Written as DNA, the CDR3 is TGCAGCGGACAGCAGAGTTGGACTGAAGCTTTCTTT. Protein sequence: CSGQQSWTEAFF.

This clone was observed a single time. CDR3 coding DNA: TGCGCCAGCAGCCAAGATGAGGGTTGGGGAGGTACGCAGTATTTT. Encoded protein: CASSQDEGWGGTQYF. The rearrangement joins TRBV4-3 to TRBJ2-3; D is possibly TRBD2 (6 bases). Germline CDR1 LGHNA, CDR2 YSLEER. The CDR3 consists of 15 residues. V lost 0 bases and J lost 8, with 15 bases in between.